This T cell receptor (beta chain) was identified during a study of CD8 T cells in ankylosing spondylitis. This clonotype was counted at least ten times. Its antigen is currently unknown. The CDR3 totals 14 residues. Trimming removed 0 bases at V and 9 bases at J, with 12 bases between. Germline values: CDR1 MGHRA, CDR2 YSYEKL. TCRdb re-called the 5' RACE reads with MiXCR, one entry per CDR3 protein. The sample includes 300,000 to 350,000 distinct CDR3 sequences, around 10% of them seen just once. Regarding the study as a whole: CD8+ cells made up the disease-linked clones, which were relatively rare in peripheral blood.

The origin of this receptor is a female donor with ankylosing spondylitis or in good health (not recorded which). Source material: blood, either unsorted or a sorted T cell fraction (not recorded which). This chain joins TRBV4-1 and TRBJ2-1, with D unresolved. CDR3 coding DNA: TGCGCCAGCAGCCAAGAACGTCTAGAACTTGAGCAGTTCTTC. Its protein is CASSQERLELEQFF.